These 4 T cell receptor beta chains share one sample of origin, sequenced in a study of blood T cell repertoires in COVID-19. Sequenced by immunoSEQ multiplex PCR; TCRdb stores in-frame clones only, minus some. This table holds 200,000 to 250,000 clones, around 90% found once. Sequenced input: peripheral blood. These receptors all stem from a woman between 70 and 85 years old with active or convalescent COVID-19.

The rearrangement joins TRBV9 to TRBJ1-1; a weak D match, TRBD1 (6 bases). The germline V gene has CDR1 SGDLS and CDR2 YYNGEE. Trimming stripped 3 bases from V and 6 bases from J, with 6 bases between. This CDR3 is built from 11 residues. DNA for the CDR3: TGTGCCAGCAGCGAGGGGGCTGAAGCTTTCTTT. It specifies CASSEGAEAFF.

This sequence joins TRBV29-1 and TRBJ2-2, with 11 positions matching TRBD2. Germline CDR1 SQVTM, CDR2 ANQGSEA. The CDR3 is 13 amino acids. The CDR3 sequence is CATLAGGAGELFF. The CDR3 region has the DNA TGCGCCACGCTAGCGGGGGGCGCCGGGGAGCTGTTTTTT.

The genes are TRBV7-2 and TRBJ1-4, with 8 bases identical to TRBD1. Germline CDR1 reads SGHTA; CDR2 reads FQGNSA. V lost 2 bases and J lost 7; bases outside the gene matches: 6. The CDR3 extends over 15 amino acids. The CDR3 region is CASSLSRGRGEKLFF. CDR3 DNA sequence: TGTGCCAGCAGCTTAAGCAGGGGGCGTGGTGAAAAACTGTTTTTT.

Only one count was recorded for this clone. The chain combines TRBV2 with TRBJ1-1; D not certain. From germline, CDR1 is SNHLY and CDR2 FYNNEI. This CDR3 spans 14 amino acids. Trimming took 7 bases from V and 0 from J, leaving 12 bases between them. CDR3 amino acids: CASTVVQMNTEAFF. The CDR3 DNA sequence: TGTGCCAGCACAGTTGTACAGATGAACACTGAAGCTTTCTTT. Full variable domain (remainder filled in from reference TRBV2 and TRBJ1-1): EPEVTQTPSHQVTQMGQEVILRCVPISNHLYFYWYRQILGQKVEFLVSFYNNEISEKSEIFDDQFSVERPDGSNFTLKIRSTKLEDSAMYFCASTVVQMNTEAFFGQGTRLTVV.